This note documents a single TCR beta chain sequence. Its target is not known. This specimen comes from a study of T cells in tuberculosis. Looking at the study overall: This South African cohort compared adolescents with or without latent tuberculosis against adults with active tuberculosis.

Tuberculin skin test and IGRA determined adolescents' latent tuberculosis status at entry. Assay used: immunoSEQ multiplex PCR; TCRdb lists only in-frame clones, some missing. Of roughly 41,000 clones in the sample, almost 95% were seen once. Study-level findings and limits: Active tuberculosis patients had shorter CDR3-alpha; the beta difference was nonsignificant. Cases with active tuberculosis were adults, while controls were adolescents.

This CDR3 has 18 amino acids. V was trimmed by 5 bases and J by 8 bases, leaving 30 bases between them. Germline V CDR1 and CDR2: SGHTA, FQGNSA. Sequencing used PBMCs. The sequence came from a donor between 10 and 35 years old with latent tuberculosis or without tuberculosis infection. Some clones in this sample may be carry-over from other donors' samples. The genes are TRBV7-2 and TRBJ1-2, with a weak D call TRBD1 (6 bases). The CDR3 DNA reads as TGTGCCAGCAGCGGGCGAACGACAGGAGTGCTAACTCTTCTGGGCTACACCTTC. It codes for CASSGRTTGVLTLLGYTF.